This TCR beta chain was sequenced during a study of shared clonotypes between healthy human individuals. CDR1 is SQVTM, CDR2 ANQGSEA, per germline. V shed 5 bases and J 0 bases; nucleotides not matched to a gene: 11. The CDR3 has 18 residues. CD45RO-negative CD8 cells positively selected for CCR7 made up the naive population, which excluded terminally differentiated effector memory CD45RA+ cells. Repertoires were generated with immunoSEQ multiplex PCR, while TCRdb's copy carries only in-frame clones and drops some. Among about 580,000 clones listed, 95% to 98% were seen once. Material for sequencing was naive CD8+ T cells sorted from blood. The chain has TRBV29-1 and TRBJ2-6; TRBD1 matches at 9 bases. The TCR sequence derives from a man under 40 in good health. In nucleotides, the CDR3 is TGCAGCGTTTGGGGCCCGGGACAGGGCCTCTCTGGGGCCAACGTCCTGACTTTC. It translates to CSVWGPGQGLSGANVLTF.